These 17 T cell receptor beta chains came from one sample sequenced in a study of blood T cell repertoires in COVID-19. Method: immunoSEQ multiplex PCR; TCRdb's copy keeps in-frame clones and lacks some. The sample lists 330,000 or so clones; 87% were seen once. Sequenced input: peripheral blood. These receptors all stem from a man aged 25-45 years with COVID-19, enrolled during active disease.

The chain combines TRBV7-6 with TRBJ2-5; the D gene is possibly TRBD2 (6 bases). This CDR3 comprises 16 residues. V was trimmed by 3 bases and J by 4 bases, leaving 18 bases between them. Germline V CDR1 and CDR2: SGHVS, FNYEAQ. The CDR3: CASSFTSPPGGETQYF. Written as DNA, the CDR3 is TGTGCCAGCAGCTTCACTAGCCCCCCTGGGGGAGAGACCCAGTACTTC.

This sequence joins TRBV19 and TRBJ1-3, with D tentatively TRBD1 (6 bases). Germline values: CDR1 LNHDA, CDR2 SQIVND (reference sequence). CDR3 length: 15 residues. Trimming took off 6 bases at V and 0 bases at J, with 12 bases between the two ends. In nucleotides, the CDR3 is TGTGCCAGTAGCTGGGACATCAGCTCTGGAAACACCATATATTTT. This codes for CASSWDISSGNTIYF. Filled out from reference TRBV19 and TRBJ1-3, the complete variable domain reads DGGITQSPKYLFRKEGQNVTLSCEQNLNHDAMYWYRQDPGQGLRLIYYSQIVNDFQKGDIAEGYSVSREKKESFPLTVTSAQKNPTAFYLCASSWDISSGNTIYFGEGSWLTVV.

This clone was seen once. This sequence joins TRBV7-9 and TRBJ2-7; 8 nucleotides align to TRBD2. The CDR3 is 15 residues long. The V gene end was trimmed by 0 bases and the J gene end by 6 bases; junction bases not matched to a gene: 7. Per germline, CDR1 SEHNR and CDR2 FQNEAQ (reference sequence). The CDR3 loop is CASSLALGLVGEQYF. In DNA form, the CDR3 reads TGTGCCAGCAGCTTAGCCCTGGGACTAGTAGGCGAGCAGTACTTC. Variable domain in full (rest from reference TRBV7-9 and TRBJ2-7): DTGVSQNPRHKITKRGQNVTFRCDPISEHNRLYWYRQTLGQGPEFLTYFQNEAQLEKSRLLSDRFSAERPKGSFSTLEIQRTEQGDSAMYLCASSLALGLVGEQYFGPGTRLTVT.

The CDR3 DNA reads TGTGCCAGTAGTATAGATCTATCCGGGATCGGCATTGCAACTAATGAAAAACTGTTTTTT. Protein: CASSIDLSGIGIATNEKLFF. V gene TRBV19 combines with J gene TRBJ1-4; D uncertain. The CDR3 is 20 residues long. CDR1 and CDR2 (germline): LNHDA, SQIVND (reference sequence). Between the trimmed V and J ends, which lost 0 bases and 0 bases, there was a span of 20 bases.

V usage is TRBV4-1 and J usage is TRBJ1-1; D gene uncertain. The CDR3 is 15 amino acids. In germline, CDR1 is MGHRA, CDR2 YSYEKL. The V end lost 1 base, the J end lost 0 bases, and 9 bases lay between the germline ends. The CDR3 spells CASSQGIVLNTEAFF. For the CDR3, the DNA is TGCGCCAGCAGCCAAGGAATAGTGTTGAACACTGAAGCTTTCTTT.

V and J are TRBV11-3 and TRBJ2-1, with D unresolved. Between the trimmed V and J ends, which lost 5 bases and 6 bases, there was a span of 11 bases. The CDR3 totals 13 residues. Germline CDR1 reads SGHNT; CDR2 reads YENEEA. CDR3 sequence: CASSPPYSNEQFF. The CDR3 coding sequence is TGTGCCAGCAGCCCACCTTACAGCAATGAGCAGTTCTTC.

This clone occurred once. The CDR3 protein is CAWSLALTSAAGELFF. CDR3 DNA sequence: TGTGCCTGGAGCCTCGCCCTTACTAGCGCGGCCGGGGAGCTGTTTTTT. V gene TRBV30 combines with J gene TRBJ2-2, with TRBD2 matching over 7 bases. Germline CDR1 and CDR2: GTSNPN and SVGIG (reference sequence). The CDR3 totals 16 residues. The V gene end was trimmed by 3 bases and the J gene end by 6 bases; junction bases not matched to a gene: 13.

The chain joins TRBV29-1 to TRBJ2-1; perhaps TRBD2 as D (5 bases). Deletions cut 4 bases from V and 0 bases from J, with 10 bases between. Germline V gene lookup returns CDR1 SQVTM and CDR2 ANQGSEA. The CDR3 extends over 14 amino acids. The CDR3 DNA sequence: TGCAGCGTTGTCGGTGGGAGCTCCTACAATGAGCAGTTCTTC. Protein sequence: CSVVGGSSYNEQFF.

DNA of the CDR3: TGTGCCAGCAGCCAAGACCCAGCGGGGGGACCCCCTCGGGACGAGCAGTACTTC. Its protein product is CASSQDPAGGPPRDEQYF. This chain connects TRBV3-1 (or the pseudogene TRBV3-2) to TRBJ2-7, with 9 bases that match TRBD2. The CDR3 has 18 amino acids. J was trimmed by 5 bases and V by 0 bases; bases with no gene match: 14. Germline CDR1 reads LGHDT; CDR2 reads YNNKEL (reference sequence).

In DNA, the CDR3 is TGTGCCAGCAGGCTAAGAAATGGCGGGGTCCAGCGAGATTCACCCCTCCACTTT. Its protein is CASRLRNGGVQRDSPLHF. This chain connects TRBV2 to TRBJ1-6; no clear D gene. The germline V gene has CDR1 SNHLY and CDR2 FYNNEI. CDR3 length: 18 residues. V was shortened by 6 bases and J by 8 bases, with 26 bases between the two germline ends.

The chain couples TRBV5-1 to TRBJ2-2, with a weak D call TRBD1 (5 bases). Deletions cut 0 bases from V and 0 bases from J, with 9 bases between. The germline CDR1 and CDR2 sequences are SGHRS and YFSETQ. This CDR3 has 16 residues. The CDR3 DNA reads TGCGCCAGCAGCTTGGTTCAGGGTACGAACACCGGGGAGCTGTTTTTT. Its translation: CASSLVQGTNTGELFF. Drawing the rest from reference TRBV5-1 and TRBJ2-2, the complete variable domain is KAGVTQTPRYLIKTRGQQVTLSCSPISGHRSVSWYQQTPGQGLQFLFEYFSETQRNKGNFPGRFSGRQFSNSRSEMNVSTLELGDSALYLCASSLVQGTNTGELFFGEGSRLTVL.

The V and J genes are TRBV19 and TRBJ2-6; D might be TRBD2 (6 bases). This CDR3 has 15 amino acids. V was shortened by 6 bases and J by 0 bases, with 9 bases between the two germline ends. Per germline, CDR1 LNHDA and CDR2 SQIVND (reference sequence). The CDR3 coding sequence is TGTGCCAGTAGGGACGGGAGCTCTGGGGCCAACGTCCTGACTTTC. It is translated as CASRDGSSGANVLTF.

The rearrangement links TRBV7-3 to TRBJ1-2; TRBD1 is a possible D gene (6 bases). V lost 0 bases to trimming and J lost 3 bases, with 11 bases between them. CDR3 length equals 15 residues. The germline gives CDR1 SGHTA, CDR2 FQGTGA. The CDR3 is CASSLTGGHDYGYTF. The DNA of the CDR3 is TGTGCCAGCAGCTTAACGGGGGGGCATGACTATGGCTACACCTTC.

The V and J genes are TRBV29-1 and TRBJ1-2; the match to TRBD1 covers 8 bases. Germline V gene lookup returns CDR1 SQVTM and CDR2 ANQGSEA. This CDR3 is built from 16 residues. Trimming at V came to 3 bases and at J to 6 bases, leaving 15 bases not matched to a gene. CDR3 loop: CSVDRRGGQGLNGYTF. DNA of the CDR3: TGCAGCGTTGATCGACGAGGAGGACAGGGATTAAATGGCTACACCTTC.

The chain links TRBV7-8 to TRBJ2-5; 11 nucleotides agree with TRBD2. The length of the CDR3 is 21 residues. V was pared by 4 bases and J by 3 bases, with 22 bases of the junction left unmatched. CDR1 is SGHVS, CDR2 FQNEAQ, per germline. In nucleotides, the CDR3 is TGTGCCAGCAGCTCTTCAGACTCCGAACCGGGACTAGCGGCAATCAAAGAGACCCAGTACTTC. It codes for CASSSSDSEPGLAAIKETQYF.

J is TRBJ2-7 and V is TRBV19; 10 nucleotides agree with TRBD1. J lost 2 bases, V lost 3 bases, and 7 bases had no gene match. The germline gives CDR1 LNHDA, CDR2 SQIVND (reference sequence). The CDR3 spans 16 residues. The CDR3 DNA reads as TGTGCCAGTAGTATCATGGGACAGGGGAATACCTACGAGCAGTACTTC. Its protein product is CASSIMGQGNTYEQYF.

The gene calls are TRBV28 and TRBJ1-2; 8 bases fit TRBD1. V lost 0 bases and J lost 4; bases outside the gene matches: 4. This CDR3 has 15 residues. Germline V gene lookup returns CDR1 MDHEN and CDR2 SYDVKM. DNA for the CDR3: TGTGCCAGCAGTTTATGGGACAGGGCCCCCTATGGCTACACCTTC. Its protein product is CASSLWDRAPYGYTF.